This TCR beta chain is drawn from a study of T-cell reconstitution after alpha-beta-depleted transplantation in children. Overall study findings and caveats: From newly produced T cells came most of the T-cell counts and diversity one year after transplant. Approximately two months post-transplant, alpha-beta T cells reportedly originated from several hundred expanded graft clones. Some patients owed their high day-60 TCRbeta diversity to surviving recipient T cells and thymic progenitors.

A TCRbeta library incorporating unique molecular identifiers was prepared. TCRdb reprocessed the PCR reads with MiXCR, giving one entry per CDR3 protein. Of 250,000 to 300,000 distinct CDR3 sequences listed, roughly a tenth are singletons. The CDR3 loop spans 17 amino acids. With V trimmed by 0 bases and J by 4 bases, 7 bases remained unmatched. The germline V gene has CDR1 SGHRS and CDR2 YFSETQ. Ten or more counts support this clonotype. The antigen remains undetermined. Sequenced here: PBMCs, sampled before TCRalphabeta/CD19-depleted stem cell transplant. The TCR originated in a boy less than two years old with acute myeloid leukemia, due to receive a stem cell transplant. The chain is built from TRBV5-1 and TRBJ2-7; 13 bases fit TRBD2. CDR3 DNA: TGCGCCAGCAGCTTGGGACTAGCGGGGGGCCAATGGTACGAGCAGTACTTC. Its translation is CASSLGLAGGQWYEQYF.